A selection of T cell receptor beta chains follows, all from one sample in a study of blood T cell repertoires in COVID-19. Sequencing used immunoSEQ multiplex PCR; TCRdb keeps in-frame clones, though not all of them. The sample has about 110,000 clones, about 90% seen once. Sequenced: peripheral blood. These receptors originate from a human donor in a cohort sampled during active COVID-19. CDR3s include the opening cysteine and the closing phenylalanine or tryptophan. D genes are given only for firm matches. Some rows have no size entry. The others give once, few or many, or a class for an expanded clone.

>-|TRBV28|TRBD1|TRBJ2-3
TGTGCCGCCATCTCCGGGACAGGGGGCATACCCACAGATACGCAGTATTTT
CAAISGTGGIPTDTQYF
>once|TRBV9|-|TRBJ2-3
TGTGCCAGCAGCGTAGGGGCGACGGATACGCAGTATTTT
CASSVGATDTQYF
>-|TRBV6-5|-|TRBJ1-3
TGTGCCAGCATTCTTGGAGGGGCTGGAAACACCATATATTTT
CASILGGAGNTIYF
>once|TRBV7-9|TRBD2|TRBJ2-1
TGTGCCAGCAGCAAAAAGACTAGCGGGCAGTACAATGAGCAGTTCTTC
CASSKKTSGQYNEQFF
>-|TRBV29-1|-|TRBJ2-1
TGCAGCGCCGGACTATACAATGAGCAGTTCTTC
CSAGLYNEQFF
>-|TRBV27|-|TRBJ2-1
TGTGCCAGCAGCCGGCTAGCACCGTTCAATGAGCAGTTCTTC
CASSRLAPFNEQFF
>-|TRBV28|TRBD1|TRBJ2-1
TGTGCCAGCAGTTTATCTTACAGGGGGCGCCGAAATGAGCAGTTCTTC
CASSLSYRGRRNEQFF
>-|TRBV6-1|-|TRBJ2-2
TGTGCCAGCAGTGGACCAGGGTCGGCGAACACCGGGGAGCTGTTTTTT
CASSGPGSANTGELFF
>-|TRBV12-3/TRBV12-4|-|TRBJ1-2
TGTGCCAGCAGTTTTGGGCAGCTCTATGGCTACACCTTC
CASSFGQLYGYTF
>-|TRBV29-1|-|TRBJ1-1
TGCAGCGTTGATCCGGGGACATACACCTCTGAAGCTTTCTTT
CSVDPGTYTSEAFF
>-|TRBV27|TRBD2|TRBJ2-7
TGTGCCAGCAGCCCGCAGCGGGGGCTGTACGAGCAGTACTTC
CASSPQRGLYEQYF
>-|TRBV2|-|TRBJ2-7
TGTGCCAGCAGTGAGTTACACTACGAGCAGTACTTC
CASSELHYEQYF
>-|TRBV3-1/TRBV3-2|-|TRBJ2-5
TGTGCCAGCAGCCAATCGACTGGATTCAAAGAGACCCAGTACTTC
CASSQSTGFKETQYF
>-|TRBV19|-|TRBJ2-7
TGTGCCAGTACCCCGGAGGGTCGGGAGCGGGCTTACGAGCAGTACTTC
CASTPEGRERAYEQYF
>-|TRBV12-3/TRBV12-4|-|TRBJ2-1
TGTGCCAGCAGCACCGGACGGGCGGGTGAGCAGTTCTTC
CASSTGRAGEQFF
>few|TRBV9|TRBD1|TRBJ2-5
TGTGCCAGCAGCATGGGGACAGGGAAAGAGACCCAGTACTTC
CASSMGTGKETQYF
>-|TRBV2|-|TRBJ1-1
TGTGCCAGCAGCCCCGCGCCCCCGACGGAAGACAGTGAAGCTTTCTTT
CASSPAPPTEDSEAFF
>-|TRBV6-1|TRBD2|TRBJ2-1
TGTGCCAGCAGTGAAGAAGCGGGAGGGTCCCACTTCTTC
CASSEEAGGSHFF
>-|TRBV24-1|TRBD1|TRBJ2-5
TGTGCCACCAGTAGAAACCAGGGGGCAGAGACCCAGTACTTC
CATSRNQGAETQYF
>-|TRBV2|TRBD1|TRBJ1-5
TGTGCCAGCATGAGGGGACAGGGGATGGGCAATCAGCCCCAGCATTTT
CASMRGQGMGNQPQHF
>-|TRBV7-9|-|TRBJ1-1
TGTGCCAGCAGCTTAAACAAAAACACTGAAGCTTTCTTT
CASSLNKNTEAFF
>-|TRBV13|TRBD1|TRBJ1-2
TGTGCCAGCAGTCCCAGGGGGCTCGTCTCCCTCTATGGCTACACCTTC
CASSPRGLVSLYGYTF
>-|TRBV10-1|TRBD2|TRBJ2-1
TGCGCCAGCAGCCTTCGAGGGACTAGCGGAGTCAATGAGCAGTTCTTC
CASSLRGTSGVNEQFF
>-|TRBV27|TRBD2|TRBJ2-1
TGTGCCAGCTCATATTCCCTCTCTAGCGGGAGAATCTATGAGCAGTTCTTC
CASSYSLSSGRIYEQFF
>-|TRBV19|TRBD1|TRBJ1-2
TGTGCCAGTAGCATGGGTCAGGGGGCGACTAACTATGGCTACACCTTC
CASSMGQGATNYGYTF
>-|TRBV5-1|TRBD2|TRBJ2-1
TGCGCCAGCAGCTTGGACGCAGCTAGCGGGAGCTATGAGCAGTTCTTC
CASSLDAASGSYEQFF
>-|TRBV9|-|TRBJ2-1
TGTGCCAGCAGCGTAATTGATGGACAGACCCATGAGCAGTTCTTC
CASSVIDGQTHEQFF
>-|TRBV4-2|-|TRBJ1-3
TGTGCCAGCAGCCAAAACAGCGGAAACACCATATATTTT
CASSQNSGNTIYF
>-|TRBV10-1|-|TRBJ2-3
TGCGCCAGCAGTGAGGCCGGGACAGATACGCAGTATTTT
CASSEAGTDTQYF
>-|TRBV29-1|TRBD1|TRBJ1-2
TGCAGCGTTGCACAGGGGGACTTCTATGGCTACACCTTC
CSVAQGDFYGYTF
>-|TRBV11-3|TRBD2|TRBJ2-1
TGTGCCAGCAGCCGTAGCGGGAACAATGAGCAGTTCTTC
CASSRSGNNEQFF
>-|TRBV10-1|TRBD1|TRBJ2-7
TGCGCCAGCAGTGGGGGACAGTGGGACGAGCAGTACTTC
CASSGGQWDEQYF
>once|TRBV7-3|TRBD2|TRBJ2-1
TGTGCCAGCAGCTTTGAGGGAGGGCTTGAGCAGTTCTTC
CASSFEGGLEQFF
>-|TRBV11-2|-|TRBJ2-7
TGTGCCAGCAGCTTAGAGGCTAGCTCCTCCTACGAGCAGTACTTC
CASSLEASSSYEQYF
>-|TRBV7-9|TRBD2|TRBJ2-3
TGTGCCAGCAGCTCAGGACTAGCGGGGGAAACCTATACAGATACGCAGTATTTT
CASSSGLAGETYTDTQYF
>-|TRBV6-5|TRBD2|TRBJ2-7
TGTGCCAGCAGGGATAGCGGGAGTTACGAGCAGTACTTC
CASRDSGSYEQYF
>-|TRBV11-2|TRBD1|TRBJ1-1
TGTGCCAGCAGCCGACAGGGAGGGAACACTGAAGCTTTCTTT
CASSRQGGNTEAFF
>-|TRBV7-3|-|TRBJ2-2
TGTGCCAGCAGTCCCCTAAACACCGGGGAGCTGTTTTTT
CASSPLNTGELFF
>-|TRBV27|TRBD2|TRBJ2-3
TGTGCCAGCAGACGAGCGGGAGAGGGGGATACGCAGTATTTT
CASRRAGEGDTQYF
>-|TRBV7-2|TRBD1|TRBJ1-1
TGTGCCAGCACCGTTGCACAGGGGGTTATGAACACTGAAGCTTTCTTT
CASTVAQGVMNTEAFF
>-|TRBV5-1|TRBD1|TRBJ1-4
TGCGCCAGCAGCTTCACAGGGGGTAATGAAAAACTGTTTTTT
CASSFTGGNEKLFF
>-|TRBV18|TRBD2|TRBJ2-3
TGTGCCAGCTCAGAACTGCCGGGACTAGCGGGGTACTCCCGCACAGATACGCAGTATTTT
CASSELPGLAGYSRTDTQYF
>few|TRBV13|-|TRBJ1-1
TGTGCCAGCAGCCCCTCTACAGGGTCTGAAGCTTTCTTT
CASSPSTGSEAFF
>-|TRBV5-8|TRBD1|TRBJ1-1
TGTGCCAGCAGCTTGGGCCCCCCGACAGGGCAACTCTTT
CASSLGPPTGQLF
>-|TRBV18|-|TRBJ1-2
TGTGCCAGCTCACCTGGTCGGGGGAACTATGGCTACACCTTC
CASSPGRGNYGYTF
>-|TRBV4-1|TRBD2|TRBJ2-1
TGCGCCAGCACATGGACTAGCGGGAGTGGCAATGAGCAGTTCTTC
CASTWTSGSGNEQFF
>-|TRBV15|TRBD1|TRBJ2-5
TGTGCCACAGGACAGGGAGCTTACCAAGAGACCCAGTACTTC
CATGQGAYQETQYF
>once|TRBV29-1|TRBD2|TRBJ2-7
TGCAGCGTTTTACTAGCGGGAGGGGACGAGCAGTACTTC
CSVLLAGGDEQYF
>-|TRBV5-4|TRBD2|TRBJ2-1
TGTGCCTGCTCGGGAAGGGGCGTGAGACTAGCGGAGGATGAGCAGTTCTTC
CACSGRGVRLAEDEQFF
>once|TRBV7-3|TRBD1|TRBJ2-1
TGTGCCAGCAGCTCGGGACAGGGGTCCTACAATGAGCAGTTCTTC
CASSSGQGSYNEQFF